The present entry profiles one T cell receptor (beta chain) with its context. The junction had 3 bases not matched to a gene; V was cut back by 1 base and J by 1 base. The CDR3 totals 16 residues. CDR1 is LGHDT and CDR2 is YNNKEL in the germline V gene (reference sequence). The sample originates from a study of control samples from healthy donors and cancer patients. The table came from immunoSEQ multiplex PCR; TCRdb's copy has only in-frame clones and leaves some out. This sample has about 170,000 clones, with over 85% found just once. The J gene is TRBJ2-5, the V gene TRBV3-1 (or the pseudogene TRBV3-2); TRBD1 agrees at 10 bases. Sequencing used blood. This receptor was taken from a woman aged 55-69 years in good health. CDR3 sequence: CASSQGDRGFQETQYF. CDR3 DNA: TGTGCCAGCAGCCAAGGGGACAGGGGTTTCCAAGAGACCCAGTACTTC.